The clone carrying this T cell receptor (beta chain) has more than one count but fewer than ten. The target antigen is unknown. Trimming removed 8 bases at V and 4 bases at J, with 16 bases between. Looked up from germline, CDR1 is MNHEY and CDR2 is SVGEGT. CDR3 length: 14 amino acids. This specimen comes from a study of post-analysis software for immune sequencing data. Study conclusions and caveats: Four or five TRBV segments were significantly more frequent in patients than in controls. TRBV5-6, TRBV5-1 and TRBV20-1 were among these segments.

TCR beta cDNA libraries included unique molecular identifiers. TCRdb passed the PCR reads through MiXCR, listing each CDR3 protein once. Seen here are 380,000 or so distinct CDR3 sequences, less than 40% observed once, and the top ten hold 13%. Sequencing was carried out using blood. The rearrangement uses TRBV6-2 or TRBV6-3 and TRBJ2-3; the D gene is possibly TRBD2 (5 bases). This TCR was sampled from a girl between 5 and 17 years old with multiple sclerosis. The CDR3 DNA is TGTGCCAGCTCCTACCACGGGGTGGCAGATACGCAGTATTTT. It specifies CASSYHGVADTQYF.